This T cell receptor beta chain appears in the sequencing data of a study of T cell repertoires in cytomegalovirus infection. TCRdb passed the reads through MiXCR, listing each CDR3 protein once. The repertoire consists of nearly 700,000 distinct CDR3 sequences, with roughly 36% occurring once and the leading ten covering roughly 18%. As for this clonotype: Antigen: not known.

This sample comprised cultured PBMCs, obtained from culture after CMV antigen stimulation. The origin of this receptor is a human donor in good health (CMV status not recorded). Some clones in this sample may be carry-over from other donors' samples.

The CDR3 sequence is CASSPFTSQNIQYF. DNA of the CDR3: TGTGCCAGCTCACCTTTTACTAGTCAAAACATTCAGTACTTC. The genes are TRBV18 and TRBJ2-4, with D perhaps TRBD2 (5 bases). V was trimmed by 3 bases and J by 5 bases, leaving 11 bases between them. Germline-derived CDR1 and CDR2 are KGHSH and LQKENI. This CDR3 is built from 14 residues.